Following are 3 T cell receptor beta chains from one sample sequenced in a study of blood T cell repertoires in COVID-19 (dated by TCRdb to the early 2020s). Library construction relied on the immunoSEQ multiplex PCR assay. This immuneACCESS table, as held by TCRdb, lists in-frame sequences with V and J called but not all clones. Of the missing ones, under half trace to an unresolved V gene in checked studies; the others have no known cause. Across this sample there are around 140,000 clones, with around 73% seen only once. Over 5% of the sample rests with the top ten. The sequenced sample was PBMCs or T cells enriched from blood (not recorded which). The receptors were gathered from a woman between 45 and 60 years old who had recovered from COVID-19.

The chain links TRBV6-1 to TRBJ1-1; TRBD1 agrees at 7 bases. CDR3 length: 15 residues. The germline V gene has CDR1 MNHNS and CDR2 SASEGT. Losses at the gene ends were 1 base for V and 7 bases for J; bases not matched to a gene: 9. CDR3 in amino acids: CASSEGWQGGDEAFF. CDR3 nucleotides: TGTGCCAGCAGTGAAGGGTGGCAGGGGGGTGATGAAGCTTTCTTT.

V and J are TRBV5-4 and TRBJ2-7; weak D call: TRBD1 (6 bases). Trimming removed 1 base at V and 6 bases at J, with 14 bases between. Germline-derived CDR1 and CDR2 are SGHNT and YYREEE (reference sequence). The CDR3 is 14 residues long. The CDR3 DNA reads as TGTGCCAGCAGCTTGTCCGGCAGGGGAGCCGAGCAGTACTTC. Its translation is CASSLSGRGAEQYF.

The chain combines TRBV28 with TRBJ1-5; D perhaps matches TRBD1 (6 bases). The CDR3 spans 15 residues. Germline V lookup: CDR1 MDHEN, CDR2 SYDVKM. V lost 6 bases, J lost 5 bases, and 17 bases lay in between. The CDR3 protein is CASSQVRGGDQPQHF. The CDR3 region has the DNA TGTGCCAGCAGCCAGGTCAGGGGAGGGGATCAGCCCCAGCATTTT.